This TCR beta chain originates from a study of blood T cell repertoires in COVID-19. Per the study methods: Estimation of nucleated cell counts relied on the amplification of reference gene primers. Repertoires were generated with immunoSEQ multiplex PCR, while TCRdb's copy carries only in-frame clones and drops some. The DNA was the basis for D and trimming; V, J and clone size are from that table. This repertoire shows about 200,000 clones, approximately 90% found once; its top ten account for roughly 24%. Sample: PBMCs or T cells enriched from blood (not recorded which). This receptor was obtained from a woman in her thirties or forties in a cohort exposed to, infected with or recovered from COVID-19 (not recorded which).

Here the CDR3 DNA reads TGTGCCAGCAGCACCGGAGCGGGCAGCCCTTATGGCTACACCTTC. As protein: CASSTGAGSPYGYTF. The V call is TRBV9, the J call TRBJ1-2; D unresolved. The CDR3 extends over 15 amino acids. V was clipped by 4 bases and J by 5 bases, with 18 bases between them. Germline V CDR1 and CDR2: SGDLS, YYNGEE.